This T cell receptor (beta chain) was documented in a study of beta chain features in type 1 diabetes. Overall study results and limits: Individuals with type 1 diabetes displayed fewer insertions and more deletions at VDJ junctions. A potential influence of HLA type upon TCRB rearrangement remained unresolved herein. Type 1 diabetes patients had moderately but significantly shorter TCRB CDR3s in all four CD4+ subsets. Compared to healthy donors, patients appeared to have naive, central memory and Treg TCRB repertoires that were more alike.

The entirety of the isolated RNA underwent reverse transcription, so expressed TCRB transcripts were sequenced. Generated by immunoSEQ multiplex PCR, the TCRdb table keeps only in-frame clones and is missing some. The data hold under 350,000 clones, with around 22% observed a single time. In its sample, this clone was seen a few times. What it binds is not known. From germline, CDR1 is MNHEY and CDR2 SMNVEV (reference sequence). The CDR3 totals 16 residues. The V gene lost 5 bases and the J gene lost 5 bases, with 21 bases spanning the gap. This chain links TRBV27 with TRBJ2-5; maybe TRBD1 (6 bases). Sequenced: naive CD4+ T cells from blood. This sequence originates from a woman aged 30 to 39 with type 1 diabetes. The CDR3 region is CASSPTVQGWRETQYF. The CDR3 DNA follows: TGTGCCAGCAGTCCAACTGTCCAGGGGTGGCGGGAGACCCAGTACTTC.